This T cell receptor beta chain was sequenced during a study of graft-versus-host responses after intestinal transplantation. Study details: All recipients got anti-thymocyte globulin induction, then tacrolimus and steroids for approximately 3 years.

Germline-derived CDR1 and CDR2 are SGHAT and FQNNGV. Trimming took 1 base from V and 2 from J; bases not matched to a gene: 0. The CDR3 sequence is 14 residues long. About this clone itself: Its antigen remains unidentified.

Study outcomes and limitations: Early after transplant, HvG declines were associated with peak levels of circulating GvH clones.

Using immunoSEQ multiplex PCR, the repertoire was profiled, and TCRdb retains in-frame clones only, with some absent. Of about 19,000 clones in the sample, over 75% were seen once. This sample comprised PBMCs, obtained around 350 days after transplant. The gene calls are TRBV11-2 and TRBJ2-7, with 9 bases identical to TRBD2. The receptor comes from a human patient who received an intestinal transplant, so some T cells may come from the graft donor. The CDR3 bases are TGTGCCAGCAGCTTAGGGACTAGCGCCTACGAGCAGTACTTC. Residues: CASSLGTSAYEQYF.